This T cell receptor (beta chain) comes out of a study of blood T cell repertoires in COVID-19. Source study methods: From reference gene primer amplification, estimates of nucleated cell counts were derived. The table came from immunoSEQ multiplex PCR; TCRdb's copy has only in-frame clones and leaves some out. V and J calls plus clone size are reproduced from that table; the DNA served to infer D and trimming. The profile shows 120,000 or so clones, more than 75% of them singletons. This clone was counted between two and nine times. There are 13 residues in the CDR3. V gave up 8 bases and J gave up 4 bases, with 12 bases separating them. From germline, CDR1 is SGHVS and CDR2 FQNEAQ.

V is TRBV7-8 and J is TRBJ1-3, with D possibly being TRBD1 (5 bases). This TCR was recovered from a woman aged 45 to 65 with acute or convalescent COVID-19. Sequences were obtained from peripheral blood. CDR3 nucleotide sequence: TGTGCCAGCCGGGGGGTAGGGGGAAACACCATATATTTT. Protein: CASRGVGGNTIYF.